This passage covers 26 T cell receptor beta chains from one sample sequenced in a study of molecular identifiers for immune sequencing clone quantification. Via MiXCR, TCRdb re-called the PCR reads, giving one row per CDR3 protein. The profile shows 600,000 to 650,000 distinct CDR3 sequences, roughly 21% of them singletons. Sequenced input: naive CD8+ T cells from blood, with Jurkat cell RNA spiked in. Subset specified: FACS-sorted CD8+CD4-CCR7+CD45RA+ naive T cells. Receptors originate from a human donor in good health. Some libraries in this study had Jurkat cell RNA spiked in.

Concerning this clonotype: A much larger clone differs from this one at a single base, so this may be a read error. V is TRBV19 and J is TRBJ1-5; maybe TRBD1 (5 bases). Per germline, CDR1 LNHDA and CDR2 SQIVND (reference sequence). The CDR3 runs 17 residues. The DNA for the CDR3 is TGTGCCAGTAGTATGGCGTTGCCCCGGCGGGGCTATCAGCCCCCGCATTTT. It translates to CASSMALPRRGYQPPHF. Using reference TRBV19 and TRBJ1-5 for the parts outside the CDR3, the full variable domain is DGGITQSPKYLFRKEGQNVTLSCEQNLNHDAMYWYRQDPGQGLRLIYYSQIVNDFQKGDIAEGYSVSREKKESFPLTVTSAQKNPTAFYLCASSMALPRRGYQPPHFGDGTRLSIL.

This clonotype has at least ten counts. V and J are TRBV28 and TRBJ1-3; 9 positions match TRBD1. The germline gives CDR1 MDHEN, CDR2 SYDVKM. The CDR3 runs 15 residues. After removal of 6 bases from V and 7 bases from J, the junction contained 10 bases not matched to a gene. This CDR3 reads CASSPPGQGRNTIYF. Written as DNA, the CDR3 is TGTGCCAGCAGCCCACCGGGACAGGGTCGGAACACCATATATTTT. Full variable domain (remainder filled in from reference TRBV28 and TRBJ1-3): DVKVTQSSRYLVKRTGEKVFLECVQDMDHENMFWYRQDPGLGLRLIYFSYDVKMKEKGDIPEGYSVSREKKERFSLILESASTNQTSMYLCASSPPGQGRNTIYFGEGSWLTVV.

Concerning this clonotype: A read error may be the cause here, since a much bigger clone is one base away. The gene calls are TRBV29-1 and TRBJ2-2; no clear D. The CDR3 has 12 amino acids. Germline lookup yields CDR1 SQVTM and CDR2 ANQGSEA. In DNA, the CDR3 is TGCGGCGCGTGGCCCCGGACCGGGGAGCTGTTTTTT. Amino acids: CGAWPRTGELFF.

This clonotype was detected only a few times. The rearrangement joins TRBV5-1 to TRBJ2-7; 7 nucleotides line up with TRBD1. V lost 0 bases, J lost 5 bases, and 8 bases stayed unmatched. The CDR3 extends over 15 amino acids. Germline V lookup: CDR1 SGHRS, CDR2 YFSETQ. Here the CDR3 DNA reads TGCGCCAGCAGCTTGGTGTTGGACAGGTTGGACGAGCAGTACTTC. Translated: CASSLVLDRLDEQYF. The full variable domain, rest sourced from reference TRBV5-1 and TRBJ2-7, is KAGVTQTPRYLIKTRGQQVTLSCSPISGHRSVSWYQQTPGQGLQFLFEYFSETQRNKGNFPGRFSGRQFSNSRSEMNVSTLELGDSALYLCASSLVLDRLDEQYFGPGTRLTVT.

This clonotype was counted at least ten times. V and J are TRBV7-8 and TRBJ2-7; D gene unclear. CDR1 is SGHVS and CDR2 is FQNEAQ in the germline V gene. Trimming shortened V by 5 bases and J by 3 bases, and 11 bases separated the two germline ends. The length of the CDR3 is 13 residues. The CDR3 region has the DNA TGTGCCAGCAGCCCTAATCCGAACTACGAGCAGTACTTC. Translation gives CASSPNPNYEQYF.

As concerns this clonotype: At one boundary the junction diverges from the germline segment, which might be a read error. This rearrangement joins TRBV7-9 to TRBJ2-1; no firm D call. The germline V gene has CDR1 SEHNR and CDR2 FQNEAQ (reference sequence). The CDR3 is made up of 12 amino acids. The CDR3 sequence is CAGSNGNNEQFF. The CDR3 coding sequence is TGTGCCGGCAGCAATGGGAACAATGAGCAGTTCTTC. The variable domain in full, completed from reference TRBV7-9 and TRBJ2-1, reads DTGVSQNPRHKITKRGQNVTFRCDPISEHNRLYWYRQTLGQGPEFLTYFQNEAQLEKSRLLSDRFSAERPKGSFSTLEIQRTEQGDSAMYLCAGSNGNNEQFFGPGTRLTVL.

This clonotype was counted at least ten times. The J gene is TRBJ2-2, the V gene TRBV29-1, with 8 bases matching TRBD2. The CDR3 consists of 16 residues. CDR1 SQVTM and CDR2 ANQGSEA come from the germline V gene. With V trimmed by 4 bases and J by 3 bases, 10 bases remained unmatched. CDR3 loop: CSVVGPGGIDTGELFF. The CDR3 coding sequence is TGCAGCGTTGTGGGACCGGGAGGGATTGACACCGGGGAGCTGTTTTTT.

Worth noting for this clonotype: Its ends do not fully match the called genes, so a read error is possible. The chain carries TRBV16 and TRBJ1-1, with 9 bases fitting TRBD1. This CDR3 is 15 amino acids long. The germline V gene has CDR1 KGHSY and CDR2 FQNENV. The CDR3 nucleotides read TGTGCCGGCAGCCAGGCGGGACAGGGAGGCACTGAAGCTTTCTTT. This encodes CAGSQAGQGGTEAFF.

V and J are TRBV19 and TRBJ2-7; 10 nucleotides agree with TRBD1. The CDR3 sequence is 15 residues long. V shed 1 base, J shed 3 bases, and the junction held 3 bases outside the gene matches. Germline values: CDR1 LNHDA, CDR2 SQIVND (reference sequence). This CDR3 is CASSIGTGGNYEQYF. The CDR3 DNA reads TGTGCCAGTAGTATAGGGACAGGGGGAAACTACGAGCAGTACTTC.

The rearrangement links TRBV4-3 to TRBJ2-7; 11 nucleotides align to TRBD1. Germline loops: CDR1 LGHNA, CDR2 YSLEER. V lost 2 bases, J lost 4 bases, and 7 bases stayed unmatched. The CDR3 consists of 16 residues. The CDR3 DNA sequence: TGCGCCAGCAGCCAATCCGCGGACAGGGGGCGGTACGAGCAGTACTTC. Protein product: CASSQSADRGRYEQYF.

This clonotype was detected ten times or more. The chain combines TRBV20-1 with TRBJ1-1; D call uncertain. Trimming took off 7 bases at V and 4 bases at J, with 10 bases between the two ends. Germline lookup yields CDR1 DFQATT and CDR2 SNEGSKA (reference sequence). This CDR3 has 11 amino acids. This CDR3 is CSEQVGTEAFF. The CDR3 DNA is TGCAGTGAGCAGGTTGGCACTGAAGCTTTCTTT.

The table lists this clonotype with many counts. The chain is built from TRBV12-3 or TRBV12-4 and TRBJ2-5; D ambiguous. The V gene lost 2 bases and the J gene lost 0 bases, with 7 bases spanning the gap. The CDR3 spans 14 residues. As DNA, the CDR3 is TGTGCCAGCAGTTTAATGGAGTACCAAGAGACCCAGTACTTC. Amino acids: CASSLMEYQETQYF.

This clonotype has at least ten counts. The genes are TRBV6-1 and TRBJ1-1; TRBD1 agrees at 9 bases. The germline V gene has CDR1 MNHNS and CDR2 SASEGT. The length of the CDR3 is 16 residues. J lost 2 bases, V lost 4 bases, and 8 bases had no gene match. The CDR3 region has the DNA TGTGCCAGCAGTGCCATGATACAGGGGGCAAACACTGAAGCTTTCTTT. Its protein is CASSAMIQGANTEAFF.

In this sample, this clonotype turned up many times. CDR3 nucleotide sequence: TGCAGCGTAGTGTGGAGGGATGGCTACACCTTC. Translating gives CSVVWRDGYTF. The chain has TRBV29-1 and TRBJ1-2; D not resolved. This CDR3 is built from 11 residues. Looked up from germline, CDR1 is SQVTM and CDR2 is ANQGSEA. Trimming pared 6 bases from V and 6 bases from J, leaving 11 bases between. Drawing the rest from reference TRBV29-1 and TRBJ1-2, the complete variable domain is SAVISQKPSRDICQRGTSLTIQCQVDSQVTMMFWYRQQPGQSLTLIATANQGSEATYESGFVIDKFPISRPNLTFSTLTVSNMSPEDSSIYLCSVVWRDGYTFGSGTRLTVV.

The table lists this clonotype with a few counts. The chain recombines TRBV28 with TRBJ2-1, with D perhaps being TRBD1 or TRBD2 (5 bases each). The V end lost 3 bases, the J end lost 5 bases, and 23 bases lay between the germline ends. The CDR3 spans 18 residues. Germline V lookup: CDR1 MDHEN, CDR2 SYDVKM. The CDR3 region has the DNA TGTGCCAGCAGTTTCTCCGAAGGAGGACACCCGCCCGACAATGAGCAGTTCTTC. It is translated as CASSFSEGGHPPDNEQFF.

In its sample, this clonotype was seen many times. V usage is TRBV12-3 or TRBV12-4 and J usage is TRBJ1-2; D is unresolved. This CDR3 contains 13 residues. With 0 bases removed from V and 8 bases from J, the gap between germline ends came to 10 bases. The CDR3 sequence is CASSLARTYGYTF. CDR3 bases: TGTGCCAGCAGTTTAGCCAGGACTTACGGCTACACCTTC.

Note on this clonotype: Just one base apart from a much larger clone, this may be a read error. This rearrangement joins TRBV5-6 to TRBJ1-6; D is perhaps TRBD1 (5 bases). The germline gives CDR1 SGHDT, CDR2 YYEEEE. This CDR3 comprises 16 residues. CDR3 in DNA: TGTGCCAGCAGCTGGTCGCAGGGAGCCTACAATTCACCCCTCCACTTT. Amino acid sequence: CASSWSQGAYNSPLHF.

Of note for this clonotype: A read error is possible here, since a much larger clone lies one base away. This sequence joins TRBV7-4 and TRBJ2-7; D is possibly TRBD1 (5 bases). CDR1 and CDR2 (germline): SGHVT, SQSDAQ. The CDR3 covers 12 residues. The CDR3 is CAGSLGDREQYF. In nucleotides, the CDR3 is TGTGCCGGCAGCTTAGGCGACAGAGAGCAGTACTTC. The whole variable domain, remainder taken from reference TRBV7-4 and TRBJ2-7, is GAGVSQSPRYKVAKRGRDVALRCDSISGHVTLYWYRQTLGQGSEVLTYSQSDAQRDKSGRPSGRFSAERPERSVSTLKIQRTEQGDSAVYLCAGSLGDREQYFGPGTRLTVT.

This clonotype was seen many times. The V call is TRBV20-1, the J call TRBJ1-4, with 10 bases aligning to TRBD1. Germline-derived CDR1 and CDR2 are DFQATT and SNEGSKA (reference sequence). CDR3 length: 14 amino acids. Trimming removed 0 bases from V and 7 bases from J; junction bases left unmatched: 2. CDR3 sequence reads: CSARDWDRGEKLFF. CDR3 DNA: TGCAGTGCTAGAGATTGGGACAGGGGTGAAAAACTGTTTTTT.

The chain couples TRBV6-2 or TRBV6-3 to TRBJ2-1; 9 bases map to TRBD2. V was pared by 6 bases and J by 5 bases, with 8 bases of the junction left unmatched. This CDR3 is built from 15 residues. Germline CDR1 is MNHEY and CDR2 is SVGEGT. CDR3 region: CASSYWREGNNEQFF. In nucleotides, the CDR3 is TGTGCCAGCAGCTATTGGCGGGAGGGGAACAATGAGCAGTTCTTC.

CDR3 sequence reads: CASSLKGLAAGELFF. CDR3 DNA sequence: TGTGCCAGCAGTTTAAAAGGACTAGCCGCCGGGGAGCTGTTTTTT. This chain uses TRBV12-3 or TRBV12-4 with TRBJ2-2; 8 nucleotides match TRBD2. CDR3 length equals 15 residues. Trimming at V came to 2 bases and at J to 6 bases, leaving 5 bases not matched to a gene.

This clonotype showed up many times. This chain joins TRBV6-2 or TRBV6-3 and TRBJ2-2; possibly TRBD2 for D (6 bases). CDR1 MNHEY and CDR2 SVGEGT come from the germline V gene. Trimming took 10 bases from V and 0 from J, leaving 18 bases between them. The CDR3 consists of 16 residues. CDR3: CATLDLAVPNTGELFF. The DNA for the CDR3 is TGTGCCACCCTAGACTTAGCGGTGCCGAACACCGGGGAGCTGTTTTTT.

This clonotype has ten or more counts. The V gene is TRBV18, the J gene TRBJ2-3; no reliable D call. This CDR3 is 17 amino acids long. V lost 5 bases, J lost 2 bases, and 20 bases lay in between. The V gene's germline CDR1 is KGHSH and CDR2 LQKENI. The CDR3 sequence: CASSRTDRIRITDTQYF. CDR3 in DNA: TGTGCCAGCTCAAGGACGGATCGGATCCGGATCACAGATACGCAGTATTTT. The variable domain in full, with the rest retrieved from reference TRBV18 and TRBJ2-3, is NAGVMQNPRHLVRRRGQEARLRCSPMKGHSHVYWYRQLPEEGLKFMVYLQKENIIDESGMPKERFSAEFPKEGPSILRIQQVVRGDSAAYFCASSRTDRIRITDTQYFGPGTRLTVL.

This chain joins TRBV11-2 and TRBJ1-1; weak D call: TRBD1 (5 bases). Germline values: CDR1 SGHAT, CDR2 FQNNGV. The CDR3 is made up of 15 amino acids. Trimming took off 0 bases at V and 1 base at J, with 9 bases between the two ends. CDR3 region: CASSLDTTENTEAFF. The CDR3 DNA sequence: TGTGCCAGCAGCTTAGATACGACAGAGAACACTGAAGCTTTCTTT.

J is TRBJ2-3 and V is TRBV30, with 9 positions matching TRBD1. The length of the CDR3 is 14 residues. J gave up 5 bases and V 5 bases, and 8 bases lay outside the gene matches. Germline V gene data show CDR1 as GTSNPN and CDR2 as SVGIG (reference sequence). The DNA for the CDR3 is TGTGCCTGGGGCGGGACAGGGTTTGTAGATACGCAGTATTTT. This encodes CAWGGTGFVDTQYF.

The chain couples TRBV4-1 to TRBJ1-5; maybe TRBD1 (6 bases). The CDR3 totals 15 residues. Per germline, CDR1 MGHRA and CDR2 YSYEKL. Deletions cut 0 bases from V and 4 bases from J, with 10 bases between. The chain's CDR3 is CASSQDSQGNQPQHF. The CDR3 region has the DNA TGCGCCAGCAGCCAAGATTCCCAGGGGAATCAGCCCCAGCATTTT.